A single TCR beta chain is shown here with its context. Antigen specificity is unknown. Relative to the germline gene, one junction end is altered; a read error may explain this. Naive CD8 T cells were picked out by sorting for CD8+CD4-CCR7+CD45RA+. These data belong to a study of molecular identifiers for immune sequencing clone quantification. Study overall: Replicates partitioned RNA from approximately 20,000 or 100,000 naive CD8 cells into five parts, sequencing four. Study-wide points: Detectable among approximately 930,000 naive cells, according to reports, was Jurkat TCR RNA spiked in from one cell.

TCRdb recomputed calls from the PCR reads with MiXCR, one row per CDR3 protein. The table shows 85,000 to 120,000 distinct CDR3 sequences, with around 37% occurring only once. CDR1 is SEHNR, CDR2 FQNEAQ, per germline (reference sequence). This CDR3 is built from 12 residues. The V and J genes are TRBV7-9 and TRBJ2-3; D gene unclear. Material: naive CD8+ T cells from blood, with Jurkat cell RNA spiked in. Described subset: FACS-sorted CD8+CD4-CCR7+CD45RA+ naive T cells. The sequence was obtained from a human donor in good health. Some libraries in this study had Jurkat cell RNA spiked in. Written as DNA, the CDR3 is TGTGCCAGCAGCTTGGGTCCAGATACGCAGTTTTTT. Translating gives CASSLGPDTQFF.